Listed below are T cell receptor beta chains from one sample, sequenced in a study of T cell responses to AZD1222 COVID-19 vaccine. Measured with immunoSEQ multiplex PCR; TCRdb has only the in-frame clones, and not every one. The sample shows about 120,000 clones, about nine tenths of them seen only once. This specimen consisted of peripheral blood, obtained 28 days after the second AZD1222 dose. The receptors derive from an adult who received the AZD1222 COVID-19 vaccine. CDR3s include the opening cysteine and the closing phenylalanine or tryptophan. A D gene is named only where the DNA matches it firmly. Clone size is stated in some rows and not others, as once, few, many or a class when expanded.

-,TRBV6-4,TRBJ2-1,-,TGTGCCAGCAGTGACTCGGCAGGGGGGGGATACAATGAGCAGTTCTTC,CASSDSAGGGYNEQFF
-,TRBV9,TRBJ2-3,-,TGTGCCAGCAGCGGTTTCACAGATACGCAGTATTTT,CASSGFTDTQYF
-,TRBV19,TRBJ1-4,-,TGTGCCAGTAGTATAGACAGGGGAAATGAAAAACTGTTTTTT,CASSIDRGNEKLFF
-,TRBV7-2,TRBJ2-1,TRBD2,TGTGCCAGCAACACCCGGGGCGGGGGGTTCTACAATGAGCAGTTCTTC,CASNTRGGGFYNEQFF
-,TRBV7-2,TRBJ2-1,TRBD2,TGTGCCAGCAGCTTAGTAGGTAGCGGGGCGAGCTCCTACAATGAGCAGTTCTTC,CASSLVGSGASSYNEQFF
-,TRBV19,TRBJ2-3,-,TGTGCCAGTAAAGAAGGGAGTAACCTCTCACCGGATACGCAGTATTTT,CASKEGSNLSPDTQYF
-,TRBV5-8,TRBJ2-7,-,TGTGCCAGCAGGCTTCCTGGTTACGAGCAGTACTTC,CASRLPGYEQYF
-,TRBV5-5,TRBJ1-1,-,TGTGCCAGCAGGGCGGGAACCAAGGGAGCTTTCTTT,CASRAGTKGAFF
-,TRBV5-4,TRBJ2-5,-,TGTGCCAGCAGCTTGGGGACTCAGGCCCAGTACTTC,CASSLGTQAQYF
-,TRBV7-8,TRBJ1-4,TRBD1,TGTGCCAGCAGGACAGGGGTTGGCGAAAAACTGTTTTTT,CASRTGVGEKLFF
-,TRBV5-1,TRBJ2-7,TRBD1,TGCGCCAGCAGCATCCGACAGGGAACTTACGAGCAGTACTTC,CASSIRQGTYEQYF
-,TRBV7-9,TRBJ1-4,-,TGTGCCAGCAGCCTCGGGGCTAGGGCGAATGAAAAACTGTTTTTT,CASSLGARANEKLFF
-,TRBV6-5,TRBJ1-2,-,TGTGCCAGCAGGCACGGGGAGTATGGCTACACCTTC,CASRHGEYGYTF
-,TRBV7-2,TRBJ2-5,-,TGTGCCAGCAGCTTAAGGTCAACGGGGGCTATGGGGGAGACCCAGTACTTC,CASSLRSTGAMGETQYF
-,TRBV7-3,TRBJ2-7,TRBD1,TGTGCCAGCAGCTTTCAGGGACAGGGGGCGTCCGAGCAGTACTTC,CASSFQGQGASEQYF
once,TRBV5-6,TRBJ1-2,TRBD1,TGTGCCAGCAGCTTACCGGACAGGGACGGTGGCTACACCTTC,CASSLPDRDGGYTF
few,TRBV15,TRBJ1-2,-,TGTGCCACCAGCAGAGATCAGACGGAGGGCTACACCTTC,CATSRDQTEGYTF
-,TRBV2,TRBJ2-1,-,TGTGCCAGCAGGCCAGGGCGTTCCCACAATGAACAGTTCTTC,CASRPGRSHNEQFF
-,TRBV9,TRBJ1-5,-,TGTGCCAGCAGCCCATATGCGAGTCAGCCCCAGCATTTT,CASSPYASQPQHF
once,TRBV5-5,TRBJ1-1,TRBD1,TGTGCCAGCAGCTATACAGGGGGCTGGGACACTGAAGCTTTCTTT,CASSYTGGWDTEAFF
-,TRBV5-4,TRBJ1-1,-,TGTGCCAGCAGCCTTCTCGCAGGGGCAACTGAAGCTTTCTTT,CASSLLAGATEAFF
-,TRBV18,TRBJ1-2,-,TGTGCCAGCTCACCAACGGCGGGCACGCCCGGCGGCTACACCTTC,CASSPTAGTPGGYTF
-,TRBV7-2,TRBJ1-5,-,TGTGCCAGCAGCCCAGACCCGGGTCAGCCCCAGCATTTT,CASSPDPGQPQHF
-,TRBV19,TRBJ1-2,-,TGTGCCAGTAGTACCCTGAGAGGGCGCGACGCCTTAAACTATGGCTACACCTTC,CASSTLRGRDALNYGYTF
-,TRBV24-1,TRBJ2-7,-,TGTGCCACCAGGCCGCTAGGGTACGAGCAGTACTTC,CATRPLGYEQYF
few,TRBV4-3,TRBJ2-1,TRBD2,TGCGCCAGCAGCCAAGTCCCCCTAACTAGCGGCCTCTACAATGAGCAGTTCTTC,CASSQVPLTSGLYNEQFF
-,TRBV27,TRBJ2-1,-,TGTGCCAGCAGTTTTTGGGGGGATTTCAATGAGCAGTTCTTC,CASSFWGDFNEQFF
-,TRBV7-3,TRBJ2-2,TRBD1,TGTGCCAGCAGCCGGGACAGGGGAACCGGGGAGCTGTTTTTT,CASSRDRGTGELFF
-,TRBV27,TRBJ1-3,-,TGTGCCAGCAGTTTCCGGGGTGCGGGAAACACCATATATTTT,CASSFRGAGNTIYF
-,TRBV12-3/TRBV12-4,TRBJ2-1,-,TGTGCCAGCAGTCGCCCTATCGGAAATGAGCAGTTCTTC,CASSRPIGNEQFF
-,TRBV7-9,TRBJ2-5,TRBD2,TGTGCCAGCAGCTTAGCTGGTCTAGCGGGGTTCCAAGAGACCCAGTACTTC,CASSLAGLAGFQETQYF
-,TRBV3-1/TRBV3-2,TRBJ2-3,TRBD2,TGTGCCAGCAGCCCCCGCCTCCCGCGGGCTAGCGGGGGGACAGATACGCAGTATTTT,CASSPRLPRASGGTDTQYF
-,TRBV25-1,TRBJ1-1,-,TGTGCCAGCAGTAAGACAGGGAACACTGAAGCTTTCTTT,CASSKTGNTEAFF
once,TRBV6-5,TRBJ2-5,TRBD2,TGTGCCAGCAGAACGGGAGGGGGAGAGACCCAGTACTTC,CASRTGGGETQYF
-,TRBV5-1,TRBJ1-4,TRBD1,TGCGCCAGCAGCTTGGGAGGGGGCGCCCGGACTAATGAAAAACTGTTTTTT,CASSLGGGARTNEKLFF
-,TRBV7-2,TRBJ1-2,-,TGTGCCAGCAGCTTAGATGCAGGGCGAGGGGCTAACTATGGCTACACCTTC,CASSLDAGRGANYGYTF
once,TRBV18,TRBJ2-3,-,TGTGCCAGCTCACCACAAAGCACAGATACGCAGTATTTT,CASSPQSTDTQYF
-,TRBV19,TRBJ2-2,-,TGTGCCAGTAGTATAGAACTAGCCGCCGGGGAGCTGTTTTTT,CASSIELAAGELFF
-,TRBV4-3,TRBJ2-1,-,TGCGCCAGCAGTTTAGGAAGGTCCTTATCAAGCAATGAGCAGTTCTTC,CASSLGRSLSSNEQFF
-,TRBV28,TRBJ1-5,-,TGTGCCAGCAGTTCTATGGCAGGGAACAATCAGCCCCAGCATTTT,CASSSMAGNNQPQHF
-,TRBV19,TRBJ1-6,TRBD1,TGTGCCAGTAGTGCGGACAGGGAAGCTTCACCCCTCCACTTT,CASSADREASPLHF
-,TRBV4-1,TRBJ1-1,-,TGCGCCAGCAGCCAAGCACATCAGGGGCCGGCCCTTGAAGCTTTCTTT,CASSQAHQGPALEAFF
-,TRBV6-5,TRBJ1-2,TRBD1,TGTGCCAGCAGTTACTCCTCAACAGGGGACTATGGCTACACCTTC,CASSYSSTGDYGYTF
-,TRBV6-2/TRBV6-3,TRBJ2-1,TRBD2,TGTGCCAGCAGTTACGGCGGACTAGCGGGGGGCCCGAGCTCCTACAATGAGCAGTTCTTC,CASSYGGLAGGPSSYNEQFF
once,TRBV7-2,TRBJ1-5,-,TGTGCCAGCAGCTTATATCCAGGGACGAGCCCCCAGCATTTT,CASSLYPGTSPQHF
-,TRBV18,TRBJ2-7,-,TGTGCCAGCTCACTTGACAGCGGCTCCTACGAGCAGTACTTC,CASSLDSGSYEQYF
once,TRBV30,TRBJ1-5,-,TGTGCCTGGAGTGGGCCGGCGGCAACTTTGAGCAATCAGCCCCAGCATTTT,CAWSGPAATLSNQPQHF
-,TRBV12-5,TRBJ2-3,TRBD2,TGTGCTAGTGGTCTTAGCGGGGCCACAGATACGCAGTATTTT,CASGLSGATDTQYF
-,TRBV11-2,TRBJ1-6,-,TGTGCCAGCAGCCAGGGAGGGAATTCACCCCTCCACTTT,CASSQGGNSPLHF
once,TRBV3-1/TRBV3-2,TRBJ1-5,-,TGTGCCAGCAGCCAAGCGGGGCATGGTGGGGGCAATCAGCCCCAGCATTTT,CASSQAGHGGGNQPQHF